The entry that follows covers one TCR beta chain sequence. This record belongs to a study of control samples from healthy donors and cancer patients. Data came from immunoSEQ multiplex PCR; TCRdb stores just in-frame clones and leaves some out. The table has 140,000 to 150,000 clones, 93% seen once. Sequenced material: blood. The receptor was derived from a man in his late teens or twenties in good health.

The CDR3 bases are TGTGCCAGCTCACAGCGACCACGGGGGACCGGGGAGCTGTTTTTT. Translation: CASSQRPRGTGELFF. The chain is built from TRBV18 and TRBJ2-2; TRBD2 might be the D (6 bases). This CDR3 has 15 residues. Germline V lookup: CDR1 KGHSH, CDR2 LQKENI. The V end was cut by 4 bases, the J end by 5 bases, with 14 bases between.